These 6 T cell receptor beta chains share one sample of origin, sequenced in a study of T cell responses to AZD1222 COVID-19 vaccine. Using immunoSEQ multiplex PCR, the repertoire was profiled, and TCRdb retains in-frame clones only, with some absent. The sample lists about 130,000 clones; approximately 95% were seen once. This specimen consisted of peripheral blood, obtained 28 days after the second AZD1222 dose. The receptors stem from an adult who received the AZD1222 COVID-19 vaccine.

This clone was detected a few times. The V and J genes are TRBV10-3 and TRBJ1-1; D gene ambiguous. V gave up 2 bases and J gave up 2 bases, with 9 bases separating them. The CDR3 has 14 residues. CDR1 and CDR2 (germline): ENHRY, SYGVKD. CDR3 sequence: CAISEEGVNTEAFF. The CDR3 coding sequence is TGTGCCATCAGTGAGGAGGGAGTTAACACTGAAGCTTTCTTT.

This clone was detected once. V and J are TRBV7-8 and TRBJ2-7; D gene unclear. Trimming took 0 bases from V and 0 from J, leaving 9 bases between them. Germline CDR1 and CDR2: SGHVS and FQNEAQ. The CDR3 runs to 15 residues. CDR3 bases: TGTGCCAGCAGCTTAGCGCCAGAGCCCTCCTACGAGCAGTACTTC. Translating gives CASSLAPEPSYEQYF.

The J gene is TRBJ2-7, the V gene TRBV7-6; D is possibly TRBD2 (6 bases). CDR1 is SGHVS and CDR2 is FNYEAQ in the germline V gene. The CDR3 is 14 residues long. V was pared by 4 bases and J by 7 bases, with 17 bases between. The CDR3: CASSWTLGRGEQYF. CDR3 bases: TGTGCCAGCAGCTGGACACTCGGGCGGGGAGAGCAGTACTTC.

The gene calls are TRBV2 and TRBJ1-2; TRBD1 matches 10 bases. This CDR3 has 15 residues. Trimming cost V 4 bases and J 6 bases; bases outside gene matches: 8. Germline lookup yields CDR1 SNHLY and CDR2 FYNNEI. Here the CDR3 DNA reads TGTGCCAGCAGTGTATCGTCCGGGACAGGGGATGGCTACACCTTC. It translates to CASSVSSGTGDGYTF. Full variable domain (missing parts from reference TRBV2 and TRBJ1-2): EPEVTQTPSHQVTQMGQEVILRCVPISNHLYFYWYRQILGQKVEFLVSFYNNEISEKSEIFDDQFSVERPDGSNFTLKIRSTKLEDSAMYFCASSVSSGTGDGYTFGSGTRLTVV.

CDR3 region: CASTQGGASNSPLHF. Written as DNA, the CDR3 is TGTGCCAGCACTCAAGGGGGGGCGTCAAATTCACCCCTCCACTTT. The rearrangement uses TRBV6-5 and TRBJ1-6, with D maybe TRBD1 (6 bases). This CDR3 spans 15 amino acids. The V end was cut by 7 bases, the J end by 7 bases, with 17 bases between. Germline lookup yields CDR1 MNHEY and CDR2 SVGAGI.

This CDR3 is CASSTQDTLNTEAFF. CDR3 DNA sequence: TGTGCCAGTAGTACTCAGGACACGTTGAACACTGAAGCTTTCTTT. This chain connects TRBV19 to TRBJ1-1; tentative D call: TRBD1 (5 bases). V was clipped by 4 bases and J by 0 bases, with 12 bases between them. There are 15 residues in the CDR3. In germline, CDR1 is LNHDA, CDR2 SQIVND (reference sequence).